These 10 T cell receptor beta chains share one sample of origin, sequenced in a study of Graves' ophthalmopathy and Graves' hyperthyroidism. RNA transcripts were the template, and TCR beta CDR3 regions were amplified from them. The workflow started with a first-round RT-PCR run with HTBI primers and then moved on to a second-round multiplex PCR. TCRdb itself ran the multiplex PCR reads through MiXCR, one entry per CDR3 protein. The table shows approximately 1.2 million distinct CDR3 sequences, with roughly 35% occurring only once. Sequencing was carried out using peripheral blood or thyroid tissue (not recorded which). The receptor set was obtained from an adult man with Graves' hyperthyroidism.

In its sample, this clonotype was seen a few times. The chain combines TRBV10-3 with TRBJ2-6; 9 bases line up with TRBD1. The germline V gene has CDR1 ENHRY and CDR2 SYGVKD. V lost 6 bases and J lost 4; bases outside the gene matches: 10. There are 17 residues in the CDR3. The CDR3 sequence: CAIRKDRGVMGANVLTF. CDR3 sequence (DNA): TGTGCCATCAGGAAGGACAGGGGAGTGATGGGGGCCAACGTCCTGACTTTC.

This clonotype appeared a single time. Only one base separates this from a far larger clonotype, so it likely reflects a read error. V gene TRBV20-1 combines with J gene TRBJ2-7; 11 bases align to TRBD1. The germline V gene encodes CDR1 DFQATT and CDR2 SNEGSKA (reference sequence). This CDR3 has 13 residues. CDR3 in amino acids: CSARDRGTYDQYF. The CDR3 nucleotides are TGCAGTGCTCGGGACAGGGGGACATACGATCAGTACTTC.

As regards this clonotype: Relative to the germline gene, one junction end is altered; a read error may explain this. V is TRBV5-1 and J is TRBJ2-7, with 16 bases fitting TRBD2. This CDR3 contains 16 residues. CDR1 and CDR2 from the germline V gene are SGHRS and YFSETQ. The DNA for the CDR3 is TGCGCCAGCAGCACGGGACTAGCGGGGGGGCTTTACGGGCAGTACTTC. It is translated as CASSTGLAGGLYGQYF.

The sample holds a few counts of this clonotype. V gene TRBV5-6 combines with J gene TRBJ2-7; 14 bases align to TRBD2. J lost 2 bases, V lost 3 bases, and 4 bases had no gene match. The germline CDR1 and CDR2 sequences are SGHDT and YYEEEE. The CDR3 spans 16 residues. Here the CDR3 DNA reads TGTGCCAGCAGCTGGACGGGACTAGCGGGGGCCTACGAGCAGTACTTC. Translating gives CASSWTGLAGAYEQYF.

This clonotype was detected many times. The V gene is TRBV6-6, the J gene TRBJ1-2; the D is unclear. Germline V CDR1 and CDR2: MNHNY, SVGAGI (reference sequence). The length of the CDR3 is 15 residues. V lost 0 bases and J 1 base, leaving 9 bases between the germline ends. DNA for the CDR3: TGTGCCAGCAGTTACTCGGACTTGGGTAACTATGGCTACACCTTC. Residues: CASSYSDLGNYGYTF.

The chain carries TRBV10-3 and TRBJ2-5; TRBD1 matches at 7 bases. CDR1 and CDR2 from the germline V gene are ENHRY and SYGVKD. The CDR3 totals 14 residues. Trimming took 3 bases from V and 3 from J; bases not matched to a gene: 4. This CDR3 reads CAISERTGEETQYF. The CDR3 coding sequence is TGTGCCATCAGTGAACGAACAGGGGAAGAGACCCAGTACTTC.

V is TRBV10-3 and J is TRBJ1-2, with D tentatively TRBD1 (6 bases). The CDR3 extends over 15 amino acids. The germline CDR1 and CDR2 sequences are ENHRY and SYGVKD. Trimming took 6 bases from V and 2 from J, leaving 16 bases between them. The CDR3 bases are TGTGCCATCAGGCCGGACAGTCTTTTAAACTATGGCTACACCTTC. This gives the protein CAIRPDSLLNYGYTF.

This clonotype was seen a handful of times. The J gene is TRBJ1-1, the V gene TRBV9; the D is unclear. Germline lookup yields CDR1 SGDLS and CDR2 YYNGEE. Trimming stripped 2 bases from V and 2 bases from J, with 13 bases between. The CDR3 contains 15 residues. Here the CDR3 reads CASSVVAEANTEAFF. Written as DNA, the CDR3 is TGTGCCAGCAGCGTCGTGGCGGAGGCCAACACTGAAGCTTTCTTT.

V is TRBV2 and J is TRBJ1-5; 10 bases match TRBD1. V shed 0 bases and J 6 bases; nucleotides not matched to a gene: 5. CDR1 is SNHLY and CDR2 is FYNNEI in the germline V gene. The CDR3 is made up of 16 amino acids. Here the CDR3 reads CASSEADGQGVQPQHF. In nucleotides, the CDR3 is TGTGCCAGCAGTGAAGCCGACGGACAGGGGGTTCAGCCCCAGCATTTT.

The chain uses TRBV5-1 and TRBJ2-5; 11 positions agree with TRBD2. Germline CDR1 reads SGHRS; CDR2 reads YFSETQ. With 1 base clipped from V and 5 bases from J, the junction kept 4 bases outside the gene matches. CDR3 length equals 15 residues. The CDR3 sequence: CASSLITSGGETQYF. CDR3 in DNA: TGCGCCAGCAGCTTGATCACTAGCGGGGGTGAGACCCAGTACTTC.